This entry features one T cell receptor beta chain sequence. Its antigen is not identified. Healthy people donating bone marrow made up the donors. Amplification used 60 Vbeta primers and 13 Jbeta primers. Produced via immunoSEQ multiplex PCR; TCRdb's table is partial and in-frame only. Of roughly 120,000 clones listed, roughly 69% are singletons. This CDR3 is built from 15 residues. Trimming stripped 3 bases from V and 4 bases from J, with 15 bases between. Germline-derived CDR1 and CDR2 are MGHRA and YSYEKL. The data derive from a study of cytomegalovirus exposure and HLA in healthy donors. Study-level background: T cells numbering approximately 170 million yielded roughly 120 million unique TCR beta sequences in an earlier analysis.

Broader study findings: Donor immune exposure was known only as CMV serostatus.

Source material: PBMCs. J is TRBJ1-1 and V is TRBV4-1, with a possible D match to TRBD1 (6 bases). This sequence originates from a woman in her thirties or forties in good health and CMV-seropositive. As DNA, the CDR3 is TGCGCCAGCAGCCACGCACAGGGTCGGGGCACTGAAGCTTTCTTT. Translation: CASSHAQGRGTEAFF.